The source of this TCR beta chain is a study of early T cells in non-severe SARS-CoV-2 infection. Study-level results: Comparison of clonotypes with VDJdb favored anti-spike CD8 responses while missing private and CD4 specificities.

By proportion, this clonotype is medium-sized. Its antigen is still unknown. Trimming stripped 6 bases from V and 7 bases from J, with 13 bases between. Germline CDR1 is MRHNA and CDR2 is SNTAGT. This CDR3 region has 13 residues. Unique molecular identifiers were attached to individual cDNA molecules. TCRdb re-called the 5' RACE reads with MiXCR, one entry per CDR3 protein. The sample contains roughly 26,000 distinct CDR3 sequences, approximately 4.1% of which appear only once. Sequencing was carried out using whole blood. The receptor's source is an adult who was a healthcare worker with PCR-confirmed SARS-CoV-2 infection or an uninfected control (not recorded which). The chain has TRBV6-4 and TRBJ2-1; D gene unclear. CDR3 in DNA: TGTGCCAGCAGCCCCGAGGCAGAAAATGAGCAGTTCTTC. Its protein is CASSPEAENEQFF.